Listed below are T cell receptor beta chains from one sample, sequenced in a study of identical twins. TCRdb independently ran MiXCR on the 5' RACE reads; one entry per CDR3 protein. Of about 340,000 distinct CDR3 sequences listed, about 9% are singletons. Sequenced: naive T cells sorted from blood. Receptors were obtained from a woman between 45 and 65 years old in good health. CDR3s include the opening cysteine and the closing phenylalanine or tryptophan. The D gene is left open where the match is weak. Size is stated for part of the rows, as once, few or many counts, or as a class when the clone is expanded.

d_call j_call clone_size v_call cdr3_nt cdr3_aa
. TRBJ2-1 many TRBV5-1 TGCGCCAGCAGCAGGACGGGGAAAAGCTACAATGAGCAGTTCTTC CASSRTGKSYNEQFF
. TRBJ1-1 many TRBV20-1 TGCAGTGCGCCCGCCAGGGGTCCGGACACTGAAGCTTTCTTT CSAPARGPDTEAFF
TRBD1 TRBJ2-2 . TRBV4-1 TGCGCCAGCAGCCAATTGGGACAGGGCTCGAACACCGGGGAGCTGTTTTTT CASSQLGQGSNTGELFF
TRBD1 TRBJ2-5 . TRBV29-1 TGCAGCGTCCGTACCCAAGGGGGCGAAGTCCATAGCCAGTACTTC CSVRTQGGEVHSQYF
. TRBJ1-6 many TRBV11-2 TGTGCCAGCTCCCAATGGGGTAGCTTGAATTCACCCCTCCACTTT CASSQWGSLNSPLHF
. TRBJ2-3 few TRBV29-1 TGCAGCCCTACCTGGGGGGATACGCAGTATTTT CSPTWGDTQYF
TRBD2 TRBJ2-1 . TRBV6-5 TGTGCCAGCAGCTTAGCGGGAGGGACCGCTGTCGAGCAGTTCTTC CASSLAGGTAVEQFF
. TRBJ1-1 few TRBV3-1 TGTGCCAGCAGCCAAAGAACAGGGTGGGGGACTGAAGCTTTCTTT CASSQRTGWGTEAFF
TRBD2 TRBJ2-5 . TRBV7-8 TGTGCCAGCAGCCCGGGAGGGGTACCTACCCAGTACTTC CASSPGGVPTQYF
TRBD1 TRBJ1-1 many TRBV4-1 TGCGCCAGCAGCTTCAACCGGGCAGGGGGCGTTGAAGCTTTCTTT CASSFNRAGGVEAFF
TRBD1 TRBJ2-2 few TRBV27 TGTGCCAGCAGTTTATCCACCTGGACAGGGGCGGTAACCGGGGAGCTGTTTTTT CASSLSTWTGAVTGELFF
TRBD1 TRBJ1-2 few TRBV27 TGTGCCAGCGGGGCTCAGGGGGTCTATGGCTACACCTTC CASGAQGVYGYTF
TRBD1 TRBJ1-1 . TRBV13 TGTGCCAGCAGCCAAGCGACAGGGTTTCGCTCCGCGAACACTGAAGCTTTCTTT CASSQATGFRSANTEAFF
. TRBJ2-1 few TRBV5-1 TGCGCCAGCACCGGACAGAGCTCCTACAATGAGCAGTTCTTC CASTGQSSYNEQFF
TRBD1 TRBJ2-7 . TRBV20-1 TGCAGTGCTAGAGTTACCCGGGGGAAGACAGGGGGGTGGACCTACGAGCAGTACTTC CSARVTRGKTGGWTYEQYF
. TRBJ2-2 . TRBV4-1 TGCGCCAGCAGCCAAGTAGGAGGGAGCTACGGGGAGCTGTTTTTT CASSQVGGSYGELFF
. TRBJ2-3 . TRBV20-1 TGCAGTGCTAACGGACTCGCGGGGCGCACAGATACGCAGTATTTT CSANGLAGRTDTQYF
. TRBJ1-4 many TRBV12-3/TRBV12-4 TGTGCCAGCAGTTTATCGGGAGTTAATGAAAAACTGTTTTTT CASSLSGVNEKLFF
TRBD1 TRBJ2-3 . TRBV15 TGTGCCACCAGCAGAGATGGGGCCGGGCACCCAGGGGGAGATACGCAGTATTTT CATSRDGAGHPGGDTQYF
. TRBJ1-5 . TRBV11-2 TGTGCCAGCAGCTTAGACGGCAACAATCAGCCCCAGCAATTT CASSLDGNNQPQQF
. TRBJ1-5 few TRBV29-1 TGCAGCGTTAAGGGTGCTAGCAATCAGCCCCAGCATTTT CSVKGASNQPQHF
. TRBJ2-7 . TRBV9 TGTGCCAGCAGTCGCGGATGGATTTCCTACGAGCAGTACTTC CASSRGWISYEQYF
. TRBJ2-3 few TRBV27 TGTGCGACGGCGGCGTTAGATACGCAGTATTTT CATAALDTQYF
. TRBJ2-1 few TRBV7-2 TGTGCCAGCACGGACAACTCCTACAATGAGCAGTTCTTC CASTDNSYNEQFF
. TRBJ1-1 many TRBV7-9 TGTGCCAGCAGCTCGACAGAGAAGACTGAAGCTTTCTTT CASSSTEKTEAFF
. TRBJ2-1 few TRBV2 TGTGCCAGCAGACGACCTAGCAGGAATGAGCAGTTCTTC CASRRPSRNEQFF
. TRBJ2-2 . TRBV11-3 TGTGCCAGCAGCTTAATAGCGGTCACCGGGGAGCTGTTTTTT CASSLIAVTGELFF
. TRBJ1-3 few TRBV30 TGTGCCTCTATGCCGGGCCTACCGAACTCTGGAAACACCATATATTTT CASMPGLPNSGNTIYF
TRBD2 TRBJ2-3 few TRBV6-1 TGTGCCAGCAGTGAATCTGGGACTAGCGGATACACAGATACGCAGTATTTT CASSESGTSGYTDTQYF
TRBD2 TRBJ2-1 . TRBV14 TGTGCCAGCAGCCAAGTGGTGTCGGGAGCGGGGAATGAGCAGTTCTTC CASSQVVSGAGNEQFF
TRBD1 TRBJ2-2 few TRBV20-1 TGCAGTGCTAGAGATCGGGACAGTTACACCGGGGAGCTGTTTTTT CSARDRDSYTGELFF
. TRBJ1-2 . TRBV10-3 TGTGCCATCAGTGATCCAGGGGACCATGGCTACACCTTC CAISDPGDHGYTF
TRBD1 TRBJ1-5 . TRBV15 TGTGCCACCAGCAGAGAACAGACAGGGGGCTTTCAGCCCCAGCATTTT CATSREQTGGFQPQHF
. TRBJ2-5 . TRBV5-1 TGCGCCAGCAGCAGCGGGCGCTCGGTTGGGGAGACCCAGTACTTC CASSSGRSVGETQYF
. TRBJ1-1 . TRBV10-3 TGTGCCATTCGGGCAGGGGAAACTGAAGCTTTCTTT CAIRAGETEAFF
. TRBJ2-3 many TRBV20-1 TGCAGTGCGGCGGGGAGTATTGCTAGCACAGATACGCAGTATTTT CSAAGSIASTDTQYF